What follows describes a single T cell receptor beta chain. Antigen specificity is unknown. This specimen comes from a study of identical twins. General study points: With abundant cord blood beta clonotypes, insertions were fewer; memory repertoires showed no such pattern.

Template switching supplied a universal primer site; unique molecular identifiers were carried on the cDNA. TCRdb used MiXCR to reprocess the 5' RACE reads, holding one entry per CDR3 protein. The data show 1.5 million to 2 million distinct CDR3 sequences, around 29% seen once. CDR3 size: 15 residues. The ends were cut back, 4 bases at V and 0 bases at J, with 12 bases in the middle. Per germline, CDR1 MNHNS and CDR2 SASEGT. This chain uses TRBV6-1 with TRBJ1-1; tentative D call: TRBD1 (5 bases). Sequencing was done on a sample of cord blood. This TCR derives from a newborn girl in good health. CDR3 in amino acids: CASSALVTVNTEAFF. The CDR3 DNA is TGTGCCAGCAGTGCCCTCGTGACAGTGAACACTGAAGCTTTCTTT.